This TCR beta chain is drawn from a study of CXCR3-negative and CXCR3-positive naive CD8 T cells. Overall study results and limits: The study found comparably high diversity in both naive subsets and much lower diversity in memory CD8+ cells.

Through 5' RACE with UMI labels, the TRB cDNA libraries were prepared. From the 5' RACE reads, TCRdb lists one entry per CDR3 protein and no DNA. Its table records about 39,000 distinct CDR3 sequences. Using triplicate sorts, about 270,000 cells were collected each time from every CD8+ T cell subset. A remark on this clonotype: The antigen remains undetermined.

Germline CDR1 reads SGHVS; CDR2 reads FQNEAQ. The CDR3 contains 15 residues. Sequencing was carried out using memory CD8+ T cells from blood. The rearrangement uses TRBV7-8 and TRBJ1-5. The source of this sequence is a human donor in good health. Some clones in this sample may be carry-over from other donors' samples. This CDR3 is CASSEDTYSNQPQHF.